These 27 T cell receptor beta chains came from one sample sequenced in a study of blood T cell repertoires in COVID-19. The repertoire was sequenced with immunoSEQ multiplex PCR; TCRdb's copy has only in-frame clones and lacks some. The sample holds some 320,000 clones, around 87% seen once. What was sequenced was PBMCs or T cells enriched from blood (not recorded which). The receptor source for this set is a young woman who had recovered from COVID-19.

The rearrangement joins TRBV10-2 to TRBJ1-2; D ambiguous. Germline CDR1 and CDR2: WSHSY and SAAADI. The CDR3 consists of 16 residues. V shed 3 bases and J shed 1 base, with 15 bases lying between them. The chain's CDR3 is CASSDARLGVNYGYTF. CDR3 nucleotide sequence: TGCGCCAGCAGTGACGCCCGTTTGGGAGTTAACTATGGCTACACCTTC.

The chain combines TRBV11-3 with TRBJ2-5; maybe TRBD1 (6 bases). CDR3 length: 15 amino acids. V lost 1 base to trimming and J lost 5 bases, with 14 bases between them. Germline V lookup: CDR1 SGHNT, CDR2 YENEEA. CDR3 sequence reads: CASSLGQVWNETQYF. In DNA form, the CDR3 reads TGTGCCAGCAGCTTAGGACAGGTTTGGAACGAGACCCAGTACTTC.

CDR3 sequence: CATSRTSGGNTDTQYF. The CDR3 coding sequence is TGTGCCACCAGCAGGACTAGCGGGGGGAACACAGATACGCAGTATTTT. V and J are TRBV15 and TRBJ2-3; 13 bases match TRBD2. The ends lost 3 bases at V and 2 bases at J; junction bases unmatched: 2. This CDR3 has 16 amino acids. The germline gives CDR1 LNHNV, CDR2 YYDKDF (reference sequence).

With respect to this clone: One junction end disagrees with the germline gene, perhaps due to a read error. The CDR3: CASSLENQAQHF. DNA of the CDR3: TGTGCCAGCAGTTTAGAGAATCAGGCCCAGCATTTT. The chain uses TRBV12-3 or TRBV12-4 and TRBJ1-5; D is unclear. CDR3 length: 12 amino acids.

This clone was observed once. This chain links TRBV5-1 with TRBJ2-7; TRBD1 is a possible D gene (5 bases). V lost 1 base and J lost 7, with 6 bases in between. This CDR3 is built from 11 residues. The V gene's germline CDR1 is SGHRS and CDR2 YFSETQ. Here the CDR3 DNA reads TGCGCCAGCAGCTTGACAGGAGAGCAGTACTTC. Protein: CASSLTGEQYF.

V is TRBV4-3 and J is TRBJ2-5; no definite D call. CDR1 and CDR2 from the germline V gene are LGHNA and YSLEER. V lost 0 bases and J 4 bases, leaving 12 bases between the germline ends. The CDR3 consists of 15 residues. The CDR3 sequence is CASSQEFPGTETQYF. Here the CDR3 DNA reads TGCGCCAGCAGCCAAGAATTTCCAGGCACAGAGACCCAGTACTTC.

The CDR3 region has the DNA TGTGCCAGCAGAGGCCTAGAATTCCCCCGCTCCTACGAGCAGTACTTC. Protein sequence: CASRGLEFPRSYEQYF. V gene TRBV2 combines with J gene TRBJ2-7; D gene ambiguous. The germline V and J ends were trimmed by 6 bases and 0 bases, with 18 bases remaining between them. Germline loops: CDR1 SNHLY, CDR2 FYNNEI. The CDR3 totals 16 residues.

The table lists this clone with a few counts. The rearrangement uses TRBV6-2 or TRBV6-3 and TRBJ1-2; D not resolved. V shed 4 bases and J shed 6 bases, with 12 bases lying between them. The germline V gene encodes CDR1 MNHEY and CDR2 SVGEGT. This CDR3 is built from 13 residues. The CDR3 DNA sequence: TGTGCCAGCAGTTCTCGGGGTGGGAATGGCTACACCTTC. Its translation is CASSSRGGNGYTF.

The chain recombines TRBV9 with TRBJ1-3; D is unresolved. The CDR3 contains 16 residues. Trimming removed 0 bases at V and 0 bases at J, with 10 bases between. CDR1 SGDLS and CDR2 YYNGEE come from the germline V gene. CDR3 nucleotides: TGTGCCAGCAGCGTAGACTCCCGTGGCTCTGGAAACACCATATATTTT. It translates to CASSVDSRGSGNTIYF.

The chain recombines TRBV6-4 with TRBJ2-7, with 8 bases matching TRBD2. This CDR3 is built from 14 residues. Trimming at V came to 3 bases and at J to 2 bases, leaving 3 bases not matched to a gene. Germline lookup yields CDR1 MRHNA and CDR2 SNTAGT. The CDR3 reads CASSEVAGTYEQYF. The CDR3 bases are TGTGCCAGCAGTGAAGTAGCGGGGACCTACGAGCAGTACTTC.

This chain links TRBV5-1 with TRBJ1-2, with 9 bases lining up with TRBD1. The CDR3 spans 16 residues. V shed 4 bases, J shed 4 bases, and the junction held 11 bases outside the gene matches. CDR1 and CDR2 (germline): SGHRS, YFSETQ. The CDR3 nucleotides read TGCGCCAGCAGCAGTCCCGGGACAGGGACCGGCTATGGCTACACCTTC. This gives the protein CASSSPGTGTGYGYTF. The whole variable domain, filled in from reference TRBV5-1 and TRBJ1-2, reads KAGVTQTPRYLIKTRGQQVTLSCSPISGHRSVSWYQQTPGQGLQFLFEYFSETQRNKGNFPGRFSGRQFSNSRSEMNVSTLELGDSALYLCASSSPGTGTGYGYTFGSGTRLTVV.

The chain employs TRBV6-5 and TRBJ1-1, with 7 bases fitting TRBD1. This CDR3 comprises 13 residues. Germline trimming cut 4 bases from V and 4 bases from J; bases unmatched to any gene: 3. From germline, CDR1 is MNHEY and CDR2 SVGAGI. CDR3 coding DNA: TGTGCCAGCAGTTCTCCAGGGGGCACTGAAGCTTTCTTT. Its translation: CASSSPGGTEAFF.

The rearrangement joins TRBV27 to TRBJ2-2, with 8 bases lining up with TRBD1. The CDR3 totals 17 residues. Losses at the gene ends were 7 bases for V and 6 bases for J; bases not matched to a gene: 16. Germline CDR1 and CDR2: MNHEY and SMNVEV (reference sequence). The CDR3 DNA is TGTGCCAGCACCGCCTATCGAGGACAGGGATCATCCGGGGAGCTGTTTTTT. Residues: CASTAYRGQGSSGELFF.

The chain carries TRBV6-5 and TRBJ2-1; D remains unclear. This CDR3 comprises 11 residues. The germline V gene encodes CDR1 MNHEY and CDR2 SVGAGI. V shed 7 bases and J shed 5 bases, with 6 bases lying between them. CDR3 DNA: TGTGCCAGCACATTCAACAATGAGCAGTTCTTC. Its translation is CASTFNNEQFF.

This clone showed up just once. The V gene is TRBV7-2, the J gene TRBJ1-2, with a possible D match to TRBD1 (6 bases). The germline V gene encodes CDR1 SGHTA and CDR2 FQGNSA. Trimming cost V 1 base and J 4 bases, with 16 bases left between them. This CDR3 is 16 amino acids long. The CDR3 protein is CASSLGGGGGPYGYTF. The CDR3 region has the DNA TGTGCCAGCAGCTTAGGCGGAGGGGGAGGGCCCTATGGCTACACCTTC. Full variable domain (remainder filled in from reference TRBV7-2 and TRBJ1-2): GAGVSQSPSNKVTEKGKDVELRCDPISGHTALYWYRQSLGQGLEFLIYFQGNSAPDKSGLPSDRFSAERTGGSVSTLTIQRTQQEDSAVYLCASSLGGGGGPYGYTFGSGTRLTVV.

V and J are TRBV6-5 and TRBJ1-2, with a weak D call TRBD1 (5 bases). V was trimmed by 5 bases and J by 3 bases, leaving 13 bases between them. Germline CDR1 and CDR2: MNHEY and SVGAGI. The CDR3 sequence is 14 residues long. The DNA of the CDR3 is TGTGCCAGCAGTCCAGCGGGGGATTACTATGGCTACACCTTC. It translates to CASSPAGDYYGYTF.

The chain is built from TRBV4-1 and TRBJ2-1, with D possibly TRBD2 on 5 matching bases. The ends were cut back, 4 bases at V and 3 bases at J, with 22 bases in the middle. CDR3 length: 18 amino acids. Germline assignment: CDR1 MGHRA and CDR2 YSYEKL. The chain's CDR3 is CASSRGLKGKGVYNEQFF. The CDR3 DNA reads TGCGCCAGCAGCCGCGGACTCAAAGGCAAGGGAGTCTACAATGAGCAGTTCTTC.

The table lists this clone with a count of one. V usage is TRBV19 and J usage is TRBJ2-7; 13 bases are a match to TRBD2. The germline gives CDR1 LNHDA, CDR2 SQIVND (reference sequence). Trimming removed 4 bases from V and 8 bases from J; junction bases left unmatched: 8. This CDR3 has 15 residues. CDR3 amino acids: CASSTRTSGGAKQYF. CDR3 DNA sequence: TGTGCCAGTAGTACCCGGACTAGCGGGGGTGCCAAGCAGTACTTC.

Here the CDR3 reads CASSIRRDNYEQYF. The CDR3 bases are TGTGCCAGTAGTATCCGACGGGACAACTACGAGCAGTACTTC. V usage is TRBV19 and J usage is TRBJ2-7; tentatively, D is TRBD1 (6 bases). CDR3 size: 14 residues. The germline gives CDR1 LNHDA, CDR2 SQIVND (reference sequence). Deletions cut 3 bases from V and 3 bases from J, with 12 bases between. Using reference TRBV19 and TRBJ2-7 for the parts outside the CDR3, the full variable domain is DGGITQSPKYLFRKEGQNVTLSCEQNLNHDAMYWYRQDPGQGLRLIYYSQIVNDFQKGDIAEGYSVSREKKESFPLTVTSAQKNPTAFYLCASSIRRDNYEQYFGPGTRLTVT.

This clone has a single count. The chain's CDR3 is CASSQVYSGENEQFF. The CDR3, as DNA: TGTGCCAGCAGCCAAGTATATAGCGGGGAAAATGAGCAGTTCTTC. The chain recombines TRBV4-2 with TRBJ2-1, with 8 nucleotides matching TRBD2. This CDR3 is 15 amino acids long. CDR1 is LGHNA, CDR2 YNFKEQ, per germline. V lost 1 base and J lost 7; bases outside the gene matches: 6.

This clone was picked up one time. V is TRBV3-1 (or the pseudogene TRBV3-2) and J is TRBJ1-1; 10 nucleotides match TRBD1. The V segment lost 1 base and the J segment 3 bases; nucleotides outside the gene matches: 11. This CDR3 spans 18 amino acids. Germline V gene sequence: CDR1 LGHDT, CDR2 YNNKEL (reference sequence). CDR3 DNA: TGTGCCAGCAGCCAAGTTAGCGGGACAGGGGCGAAGGACACTGAAGCTTTCTTT. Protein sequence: CASSQVSGTGAKDTEAFF.

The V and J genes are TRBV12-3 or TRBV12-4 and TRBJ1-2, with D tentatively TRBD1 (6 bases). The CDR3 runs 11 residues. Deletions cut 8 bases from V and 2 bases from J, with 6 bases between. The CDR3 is CASQGNYGYTF. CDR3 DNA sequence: TGTGCCAGCCAGGGGAACTATGGCTACACCTTC.

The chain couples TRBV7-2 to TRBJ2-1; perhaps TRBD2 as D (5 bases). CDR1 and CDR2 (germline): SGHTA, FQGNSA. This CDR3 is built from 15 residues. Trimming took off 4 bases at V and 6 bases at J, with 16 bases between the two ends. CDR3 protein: CASSYTRVVGNEQFF. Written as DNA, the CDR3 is TGTGCCAGCAGCTATACTAGAGTAGTTGGCAATGAGCAGTTCTTC.

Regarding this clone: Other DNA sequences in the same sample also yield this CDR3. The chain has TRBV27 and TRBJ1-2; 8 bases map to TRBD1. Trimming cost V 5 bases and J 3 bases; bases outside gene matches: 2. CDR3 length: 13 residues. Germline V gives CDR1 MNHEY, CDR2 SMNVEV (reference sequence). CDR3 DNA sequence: TGTGCCAGCAGTCTGGACAGGGACTATGGCTACACCTTC. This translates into CASSLDRDYGYTF.

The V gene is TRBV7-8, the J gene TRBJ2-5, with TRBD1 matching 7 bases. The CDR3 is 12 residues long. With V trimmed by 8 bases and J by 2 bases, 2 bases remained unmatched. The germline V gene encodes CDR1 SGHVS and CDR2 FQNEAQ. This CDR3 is CASDRAQETQYF. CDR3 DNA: TGTGCCAGCGACAGGGCTCAAGAGACCCAGTACTTC.

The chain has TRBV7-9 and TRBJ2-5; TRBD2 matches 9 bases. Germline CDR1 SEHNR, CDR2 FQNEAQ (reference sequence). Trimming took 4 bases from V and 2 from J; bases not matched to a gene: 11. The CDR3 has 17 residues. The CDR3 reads CASSSDAQRGVQETQYF. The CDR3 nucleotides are TGTGCCAGCAGCTCAGATGCCCAGCGGGGGGTACAAGAGACCCAGTACTTC.

The CDR3 spells CASSEGSGQGFGSETQYF. The DNA for the CDR3 is TGTGCCAGCAGTGAAGGTTCAGGACAGGGGTTTGGGTCAGAGACCCAGTACTTC. The chain is built from TRBV6-1 and TRBJ2-5, with 9 bases matching TRBD1. The germline CDR1 and CDR2 sequences are MNHNS and SASEGT. The CDR3 consists of 18 residues. Unmatched junction bases numbered 13, after V lost 1 base and J lost 4 bases.